These 11 T cell receptor beta chains originate from one sample sequenced in a study of control samples from healthy donors and cancer patients. This table comes from immunoSEQ multiplex PCR, and its TCRdb copy is limited to in-frame clones, with some not included. Here the sample spans about 97,000 clones, about 90% being singletons. The specimen was blood. All receptors come from a woman under 30 in good health.

The rearrangement links TRBV7-3 to TRBJ2-2; 10 bases are a match to TRBD2. CDR3 size: 17 residues. The junction had 8 bases not matched to a gene; V was cut back by 5 bases and J by 2 bases. CDR1 is SGHTA, CDR2 FQGTGA, per germline. CDR3 residues: CASSPTGLAENTGELFF. Written as DNA, the CDR3 is TGTGCCAGCAGCCCTACCGGACTAGCGGAAAACACCGGGGAGCTGTTTTTT.

The V gene is TRBV27, the J gene TRBJ1-6; 8 positions agree with TRBD1. From germline, CDR1 is MNHEY and CDR2 SMNVEV (reference sequence). The CDR3 runs to 20 residues. V dropped 6 bases and J dropped 0; count of bases not matched to a gene: 16. For the CDR3, the DNA is TGTGCCAGCAGCCCTATAGACAGGGGAGTCTTAAGCTCCTATAATTCACCCCTCCACTTT. This encodes CASSPIDRGVLSSYNSPLHF.

This sequence joins TRBV15 and TRBJ2-3; 9 bases agree with TRBD2. The length of the CDR3 is 19 residues. Losses at the gene ends were 2 bases for V and 3 bases for J; bases not matched to a gene: 15. Germline V lookup: CDR1 LNHNV, CDR2 YYDKDF (reference sequence). The CDR3 nucleotides are TGTGCCACCAGCAGATCTTTAGCGGGGGCCGGAGGAGTGACAGATACGCAGTATTTT. It specifies CATSRSLAGAGGVTDTQYF.

The V call is TRBV2, the J call TRBJ2-5; 11 bases are shared with TRBD2. Germline V gene lookup returns CDR1 SNHLY and CDR2 FYNNEI. With V trimmed by 5 bases and J by 4 bases, 3 bases remained unmatched. The CDR3 contains 14 residues. CDR3 sequence (DNA): TGTGCCAGCAGTCGACTAGCGGGAACAGAGACCCAGTACTTC. This gives the protein CASSRLAGTETQYF.

The chain recombines TRBV28 with TRBJ2-7; D might be TRBD1 (5 bases). V dropped 2 bases and J dropped 3 bases, with 14 bases sitting between them. The CDR3 length is 15 residues. Germline assignment: CDR1 MDHEN and CDR2 SYDVKM. CDR3: CASSLAPGQGYEQYF. CDR3 DNA sequence: TGTGCCAGCAGTTTAGCTCCCGGGCAGGGCTACGAGCAGTACTTC.

CDR3 protein: CASSDGTSGGNDEQFF. DNA for the CDR3: TGTGCCAGCAGTGATGGGACTAGCGGGGGTAACGATGAGCAGTTCTTC. The genes are TRBV6-4 and TRBJ2-1; 14 bases match TRBD2. Germline V lookup: CDR1 MRHNA, CDR2 SNTAGT. After removal of 3 bases from V and 8 bases from J, the junction contained 6 bases not matched to a gene. The CDR3 is 16 amino acids.

The CDR3 DNA follows: TGTGCCAGTACCCCAAAGCGGCAGCAAAACACCGGGGAGCTGTTTTTT. This encodes CASTPKRQQNTGELFF. The chain uses TRBV19 and TRBJ2-2; D is possibly TRBD2 (5 bases). This CDR3 is 16 amino acids long. V lost 7 bases and J lost 2, with 17 bases in between. Germline-derived CDR1 and CDR2 are LNHDA and SQIVND (reference sequence).

V is TRBV10-2 and J is TRBJ2-5, with 8 positions matching TRBD1. Germline V gives CDR1 WSHSY, CDR2 SAAADI. The junction had 2 bases not matched to a gene; V was cut back by 3 bases and J by 2 bases. This CDR3 region has 14 residues. DNA of the CDR3: TGCGCCAGCAGTGAATACAGGGGGCAAGAGACCCAGTACTTC. Translating gives CASSEYRGQETQYF.

The chain combines TRBV11-3 with TRBJ1-6; a possible D gene is TRBD1 (6 bases). The CDR3 has 13 amino acids. V was shortened by 7 bases and J by 12 bases, with 16 bases between the two germline ends. Per germline, CDR1 SGHNT and CDR2 YENEEA. CDR3 in amino acids: CASNSNQGLPLHF. The CDR3 nucleotides are TGTGCCAGCAACAGTAATCAGGGGCTACCCCTCCACTTT.

With respect to this clone: Other DNA sequences in the sample encode the same CDR3. This chain links TRBV7-6 with TRBJ1-4; D may be TRBD1 (5 bases). V gave up 4 bases and J gave up 5 bases, with 8 bases separating them. The CDR3 spans 13 residues. Looked up from germline, CDR1 is SGHVS and CDR2 is FNYEAQ. This chain's CDR3 is CASSSGLNEKLFF. CDR3 in DNA: TGTGCCAGCAGCTCGGGACTCAATGAAAAACTGTTTTTT.

In nucleotides, the CDR3 is TGTGCCAGCAGTGAAGGGCCGAGCTCCTACGAGCAGTACTTC. This gives the protein CASSEGPSSYEQYF. J is TRBJ2-7 and V is TRBV2; no clear D. The CDR3 has 14 amino acids. Trimming removed 1 base from V and 0 bases from J, with 7 bases in between. Germline CDR1 is SNHLY and CDR2 is FYNNEI. Drawing the rest from reference TRBV2 and TRBJ2-7, the complete variable domain is EPEVTQTPSHQVTQMGQEVILRCVPISNHLYFYWYRQILGQKVEFLVSFYNNEISEKSEIFDDQFSVERPDGSNFTLKIRSTKLEDSAMYFCASSEGPSSYEQYFGPGTRLTVT.